The rows below give T cell receptor beta chains drawn from one sample of a study of T-cell memory formation after mild COVID-19. TCRdb ran MiXCR on the 5' RACE reads and lists one entry per CDR3 protein. The data show 450,000 to 650,000 distinct CDR3 sequences, about a sixth seen once. The material sequenced was PBMCs or a T cell subset sorted from them (not recorded which). These receptors were collected from an adult woman who had mild COVID-19 (a few samples of this study predate the infection). Cell type and time point are not known. CDR3s include the opening cysteine and the closing phenylalanine or tryptophan. A D gene is named only where the DNA matches it firmly. The size of a clone is reported for some rows only, either as once, few or many, or as a class for expanded clones.

CDR3 length: 13
V gene: TRBV29-1
D gene: -
J gene: TRBJ2-7
clone size: -
CDR3 DNA: TGCAGCGTTGAAGCGGGTAACTCCTACGAGCAGTACTTC
CDR3 protein: CSVEAGNSYEQYF

CDR3 length: 17
V gene: TRBV5-5
D gene: TRBD2
J gene: TRBJ2-1
clone size: -
CDR3 DNA: TGTGCCAGCAGCTCCCTAGCGGGATCAGGCTCCTACAATGAGCAGTTCTTC
CDR3 protein: CASSSLAGSGSYNEQFF

CDR3 length: 11
V gene: TRBV25-1
D gene: -
J gene: TRBJ2-7
clone size: -
CDR3 DNA: TGTGCCAGCAGTGAGGGCGGCGAGCAGTACTTC
CDR3 protein: CASSEGGEQYF

CDR3 length: 17
V gene: TRBV11-2
D gene: -
J gene: TRBJ2-2
clone size: few
CDR3 DNA: TGTGCCAGCAGCCCAGAACGCCGGGACATCTACACCGGGGAGCTGTTTTTT
CDR3 protein: CASSPERRDIYTGELFF

CDR3 length: 16
V gene: TRBV18
D gene: -
J gene: TRBJ2-3
clone size: -
CDR3 DNA: TGTGCCAGCTCACCAGAACGGTCCTCACTTACAGATACGCAGTATTTT
CDR3 protein: CASSPERSSLTDTQYF

CDR3 length: 17
V gene: TRBV5-1
D gene: -
J gene: TRBJ2-3
clone size: -
CDR3 DNA: TGCGCCAGCAGCTTGGCTTTGCGGGGCTCTAGCACAGATACGCAGTATTTT
CDR3 protein: CASSLALRGSSTDTQYF

CDR3 length: 15
V gene: TRBV11-2
D gene: TRBD2
J gene: TRBJ2-5
clone size: -
CDR3 DNA: TGTGCCAGCAGCCCACCCGGGACTAGACAAGAGACCCAGTACTTC
CDR3 protein: CASSPPGTRQETQYF

CDR3 length: 15
V gene: TRBV7-6
D gene: TRBD2
J gene: TRBJ2-7
clone size: -
CDR3 DNA: TGTGCCAGCAGCCGGGAGCGGGAGGCCCCCCTCGAGCAGTACTTC
CDR3 protein: CASSREREAPLEQYF

CDR3 length: 12
V gene: TRBV10-3
D gene: -
J gene: TRBJ1-1
clone size: -
CDR3 DNA: TGTGCCATCTGCGATCGACTGGGTGAAGCTTTCTTT
CDR3 protein: CAICDRLGEAFF

CDR3 length: 15
V gene: TRBV7-8
D gene: TRBD2
J gene: TRBJ2-7
clone size: few
CDR3 DNA: TGTGCCAGCAGCAAGAGCGGGAGGGCCTCCTACGAGCAGTACTTC
CDR3 protein: CASSKSGRASYEQYF

CDR3 length: 15
V gene: TRBV5-1
D gene: TRBD1
J gene: TRBJ2-1
clone size: -
CDR3 DNA: TGCGCCAGCAGCTTGGGGGACAGGGGCGACAATGAGCAGTTCTTC
CDR3 protein: CASSLGDRGDNEQFF

CDR3 length: 19
V gene: TRBV5-4
D gene: -
J gene: TRBJ1-3
clone size: -
CDR3 DNA: TGTGCCAGCAGCTTGGGTGGTTATCGTGGGCTGAGCTCTGGAAACACCATATATTTT
CDR3 protein: CASSLGGYRGLSSGNTIYF

CDR3 length: 12
V gene: TRBV6-5
D gene: -
J gene: TRBJ2-7
clone size: -
CDR3 DNA: TGTGCCAGCAGTTCACAGGGTCCCGAGCAGTACTTC
CDR3 protein: CASSSQGPEQYF

CDR3 length: 12
V gene: TRBV6-1
D gene: -
J gene: TRBJ2-4
clone size: few
CDR3 DNA: TGTGCCAGCAGTGAACCAAGGTTCATTCAGTACTTC
CDR3 protein: CASSEPRFIQYF

CDR3 length: 13
V gene: TRBV7-2
D gene: -
J gene: TRBJ2-5
clone size: -
CDR3 DNA: TGTGCCAGCAGCTTCAACTGGGGGGAGACCCAGTACTTC
CDR3 protein: CASSFNWGETQYF

CDR3 length: 13
V gene: TRBV2
D gene: -
J gene: TRBJ2-2
clone size: -
CDR3 DNA: TGTGCCAGCACCGGCCTAGCAGGCGGGGAGCTGTTTTTT
CDR3 protein: CASTGLAGGELFF

CDR3 length: 15
V gene: TRBV2
D gene: TRBD2
J gene: TRBJ2-5
clone size: -
CDR3 DNA: TGTGCCAGCAGTGAAGGGGGAGGGGCCCAAGAGACCCAGTACTTC
CDR3 protein: CASSEGGGAQETQYF

CDR3 length: 11
V gene: TRBV20-1
D gene: -
J gene: TRBJ2-7
clone size: few
CDR3 DNA: TGCAGTGCTAGACGCCTATACGAGCAGTACTTC
CDR3 protein: CSARRLYEQYF

CDR3 length: 15
V gene: TRBV29-1
D gene: TRBD1
J gene: TRBJ2-3
clone size: few
CDR3 DNA: TGCAGCGTCACTCTTGGGACAGTCGCGACGGGCCCGCAGTATTTT
CDR3 protein: CSVTLGTVATGPQYF

CDR3 length: 16
V gene: TRBV6-6
D gene: TRBD2
J gene: TRBJ2-7
clone size: few
CDR3 DNA: TGTGCCAGCAACTACGGACTAGCGGGAACCGGGTACGAGCAGTACTTC
CDR3 protein: CASNYGLAGTGYEQYF

CDR3 length: 14
V gene: TRBV5-1
D gene: -
J gene: TRBJ2-7
clone size: few
CDR3 DNA: TGCGCCAGCCAACAGCAGTCAAGTTCCTACGAGCAGTACTTC
CDR3 protein: CASQQQSSSYEQYF

CDR3 length: 14
V gene: TRBV10-3
D gene: -
J gene: TRBJ2-1
clone size: -
CDR3 DNA: TGTGCCATCAGTGGCTCTGGGGGGAGAATTGAGCAGTTCTTC
CDR3 protein: CAISGSGGRIEQFF